This is a list of T cell receptor beta chains from one sample in a study of blood T cell repertoires in COVID-19. TCRdb keeps only in-frame clones here, not all; method: immunoSEQ multiplex PCR. The data show 250,000 to 300,000 clones, around 89% seen once. The sample taken for sequencing was peripheral blood. The receptors come from a woman younger than 45 who had recovered from COVID-19. Both conserved end residues are part of each CDR3. A D gene is named only where the DNA matches it firmly. Clone size is given for some rows only: seen once, a few or many times, or a class if the clone is expanded.

D gene: TRBD1; J gene: TRBJ2-2; V gene: TRBV7-6; clone size: NA; CDR3 DNA: TGTGCCAGCAGCAAGCGGACAGGGTATACCGGGGAGCTGTTTTTT; CDR3 protein: CASSKRTGYTGELFF
D gene: TRBD1; J gene: TRBJ1-2; V gene: TRBV7-2; clone size: NA; CDR3 DNA: TGTGCCAGCACCAAGGACAGGGTGGGAGGCTACACCTTC; CDR3 protein: CASTKDRVGGYTF
D gene: NA; J gene: TRBJ2-5; V gene: TRBV2; clone size: NA; CDR3 DNA: TGTGCCAGCCGACTTAGGGGGGGGCAAGAGACCCAGTACTTC; CDR3 protein: CASRLRGGQETQYF
D gene: TRBD2; J gene: TRBJ2-5; V gene: TRBV30; clone size: NA; CDR3 DNA: TGTGCCTGGAGTTTATTAGCGGGGAACGGAGAGACCCAGTACTTC; CDR3 protein: CAWSLLAGNGETQYF
D gene: NA; J gene: TRBJ1-3; V gene: TRBV5-1; clone size: NA; CDR3 DNA: TGCGCCAGCAGCTTGTTCCTGACAGGCCCTGGAAACACCATATATTTT; CDR3 protein: CASSLFLTGPGNTIYF
D gene: TRBD2; J gene: TRBJ2-1; V gene: TRBV11-3; clone size: NA; CDR3 DNA: TGTGCCAGCAGCTTAGGGACTAGCATAAACAATGAGCAGTTCTTC; CDR3 protein: CASSLGTSINNEQFF
D gene: TRBD2; J gene: TRBJ2-2; V gene: TRBV7-3; clone size: NA; CDR3 DNA: TGTGCCAGCACCCGGGGGGAAAACACCGGGGAGCTGTTTTTT; CDR3 protein: CASTRGENTGELFF
D gene: NA; J gene: TRBJ2-7; V gene: TRBV18; clone size: NA; CDR3 DNA: TGTGCCAGCTCTCGACTACAGGGCTACGAGCAGTACTTC; CDR3 protein: CASSRLQGYEQYF
D gene: TRBD1; J gene: TRBJ1-6; V gene: TRBV6-4; clone size: many; CDR3 DNA: TGTGCCAGCAGTGAGGGACAGGGGGCTTCACCCCTCCACTTT; CDR3 protein: CASSEGQGASPLHF
D gene: TRBD2; J gene: TRBJ2-3; V gene: TRBV19; clone size: NA; CDR3 DNA: TGTGCCAGTAGTGAGGGACTACGGGATACGCAGTATTTT; CDR3 protein: CASSEGLRDTQYF
D gene: NA; J gene: TRBJ2-3; V gene: TRBV4-2; clone size: NA; CDR3 DNA: TGTGCCAGCAGCCAACCTAGTTCCTCCACAGATACGCAGTATTTT; CDR3 protein: CASSQPSSSTDTQYF
D gene: TRBD1; J gene: TRBJ2-3; V gene: TRBV5-1; clone size: NA; CDR3 DNA: TGCGCCAGCAGCCTCGGACAGGGCCCAGATACGCAGTATTTT; CDR3 protein: CASSLGQGPDTQYF
D gene: NA; J gene: TRBJ1-1; V gene: TRBV10-3; clone size: NA; CDR3 DNA: TGTGCCATCAGTGAGAGCTGGGCGGAAGCTTTCTTT; CDR3 protein: CAISESWAEAFF
D gene: NA; J gene: TRBJ1-5; V gene: TRBV28; clone size: NA; CDR3 DNA: TGTGCCAGCAGTCCCGGACTCAATCAGCCCCAGCATTTT; CDR3 protein: CASSPGLNQPQHF
D gene: NA; J gene: TRBJ1-1; V gene: TRBV7-3; clone size: NA; CDR3 DNA: TGTGCCAGCAGCTTAGGGGCAGGGAACACTGAAGCTTTCTTT; CDR3 protein: CASSLGAGNTEAFF
D gene: TRBD2; J gene: TRBJ2-1; V gene: TRBV2; clone size: NA; CDR3 DNA: TGTGCCAGCATTTCAGCGGGGGGGCAGTTCAATGAGCAGTTCTTC; CDR3 protein: CASISAGGQFNEQFF
D gene: NA; J gene: TRBJ1-1; V gene: TRBV15; clone size: NA; CDR3 DNA: TGTGCCACCAGCAGAGGCAGGACTGAAGCTTTCTTT; CDR3 protein: CATSRGRTEAFF
D gene: NA; J gene: TRBJ1-2; V gene: TRBV2; clone size: NA; CDR3 DNA: TGTGCCAGCAGTGTCGGCCACAGGAGCGTCTATGGCTACACCTTC; CDR3 protein: CASSVGHRSVYGYTF
D gene: NA; J gene: TRBJ1-4; V gene: TRBV7-2; clone size: NA; CDR3 DNA: TGTGCCAGCAGCCCACAGACAGGCATTTCTGAAAAACTGTTTTTT; CDR3 protein: CASSPQTGISEKLFF
D gene: TRBD1; J gene: TRBJ1-4; V gene: TRBV30; clone size: NA; CDR3 DNA: TGTGCCTGGAGTCGGACAGGGAATGAAAAACTGTTTTTT; CDR3 protein: CAWSRTGNEKLFF
D gene: NA; J gene: TRBJ2-7; V gene: TRBV7-9; clone size: NA; CDR3 DNA: TGTGCCAGCAGCCTCGGACAGATCCTTGAGGACGAGCAGTACTTC; CDR3 protein: CASSLGQILEDEQYF
D gene: TRBD1; J gene: TRBJ1-4; V gene: TRBV19; clone size: NA; CDR3 DNA: TGTGCCAGTAGTCAACAGGGGGCGGGTGAAAAACTGTTTTTT; CDR3 protein: CASSQQGAGEKLFF
D gene: NA; J gene: TRBJ1-6; V gene: TRBV7-6; clone size: NA; CDR3 DNA: TGTGCCAGCACCCTAAGACAACTTAATTCACCCCTCCACTTT; CDR3 protein: CASTLRQLNSPLHF
D gene: TRBD2; J gene: TRBJ2-7; V gene: TRBV3-1/TRBV3-2; clone size: NA; CDR3 DNA: TGTGCCAGCAGCCAAGACCGACCCGGGACTAGCGGGTCCTACGAGCAGTACTTC; CDR3 protein: CASSQDRPGTSGSYEQYF
D gene: NA; J gene: TRBJ1-6; V gene: TRBV18; clone size: once; CDR3 DNA: TGTGCCAGCTCACCAGAGCAGGGTGGTAATTCACCCCTCCACTTT; CDR3 protein: CASSPEQGGNSPLHF
D gene: NA; J gene: TRBJ2-5; V gene: TRBV12-3/TRBV12-4; clone size: NA; CDR3 DNA: TGTGCCAGCAGTTTAGGTCCCCGAGAGACCCAGTACTTC; CDR3 protein: CASSLGPRETQYF
D gene: NA; J gene: TRBJ1-1; V gene: TRBV7-9; clone size: NA; CDR3 DNA: TGTGCCAGCAGCTTAGGCTCCAGCCCCGGGACTGAAGCTTTCTTT; CDR3 protein: CASSLGSSPGTEAFF
D gene: TRBD1; J gene: TRBJ2-3; V gene: TRBV5-1; clone size: NA; CDR3 DNA: TGCGCCAGCAGCCTCGGACAGGGATCAGATACGCAGTATTTT; CDR3 protein: CASSLGQGSDTQYF
D gene: TRBD2; J gene: TRBJ2-5; V gene: TRBV24-1; clone size: NA; CDR3 DNA: TGTGCCACCAGTGAAGGTAGCGGGGGACTCCAAGAGACCCAGTACTTC; CDR3 protein: CATSEGSGGLQETQYF
D gene: TRBD2; J gene: TRBJ2-7; V gene: TRBV5-8; clone size: NA; CDR3 DNA: TGTGCCAGCAGTCAAGGACTAGCGGGGGGTCGTCTGGACGAGCAGTACTTC; CDR3 protein: CASSQGLAGGRLDEQYF
D gene: NA; J gene: TRBJ1-4; V gene: TRBV24-1; clone size: NA; CDR3 DNA: TGTGCCACCAGTGATCTCCATGAAAAACTGTTTTTT; CDR3 protein: CATSDLHEKLFF
D gene: NA; J gene: TRBJ2-1; V gene: TRBV5-4; clone size: few; CDR3 DNA: TGTGCCAGCAGCTTGGCATGGAGGGGAAGGTCCTCCTACAATGAGCAGTTCTTC; CDR3 protein: CASSLAWRGRSSYNEQFF
D gene: TRBD2; J gene: TRBJ2-1; V gene: TRBV4-1; clone size: NA; CDR3 DNA: TGCGCCAGCAGCCAAGAGGACCAGGGACTAGCGGGGGTTTATGAGCAGTTCTTC; CDR3 protein: CASSQEDQGLAGVYEQFF
D gene: NA; J gene: TRBJ2-1; V gene: TRBV14; clone size: NA; CDR3 DNA: TGTGCCAGCAGCCAAGATAGGAAACAAACAGGGCTGCATGAGCAGTTCTTC; CDR3 protein: CASSQDRKQTGLHEQFF
D gene: NA; J gene: TRBJ1-2; V gene: TRBV7-3; clone size: NA; CDR3 DNA: TGTGCCAGCAGCTTATGGGGGGATGATGGCTACACCTTC; CDR3 protein: CASSLWGDDGYTF
D gene: TRBD2; J gene: TRBJ2-5; V gene: TRBV5-4; clone size: NA; CDR3 DNA: TGTGCCAGCAGCTCCAGACTAGCGGGGGAGCCTACTGGCGAGACCCAGTACTTC; CDR3 protein: CASSSRLAGEPTGETQYF
D gene: NA; J gene: TRBJ1-1; V gene: TRBV2; clone size: NA; CDR3 DNA: TGTGCCAGCAGTCTCCGGGGGGACACTGAAGCTTTCTTT; CDR3 protein: CASSLRGDTEAFF
D gene: NA; J gene: TRBJ1-4; V gene: TRBV2; clone size: NA; CDR3 DNA: TGTGCCAGCATCGTAACAACGGGAACAACTAATGAAAAACTGTTTTTT; CDR3 protein: CASIVTTGTTNEKLFF
D gene: TRBD1; J gene: TRBJ2-7; V gene: TRBV2; clone size: NA; CDR3 DNA: TGTGCCAGCAGTACCACAGGGGGCTACACCTACGAGCAGTACTTC; CDR3 protein: CASSTTGGYTYEQYF
D gene: NA; J gene: TRBJ1-5; V gene: TRBV18; clone size: NA; CDR3 DNA: TGTGCCAGCTCACCATATCGGAATCAGCCCCAGCATTTT; CDR3 protein: CASSPYRNQPQHF
D gene: TRBD1; J gene: TRBJ2-5; V gene: TRBV27; clone size: NA; CDR3 DNA: TGTGCCAGCAGTCCACGGACAGGGGGAGAGACCCAGTACTTC; CDR3 protein: CASSPRTGGETQYF
D gene: TRBD1; J gene: TRBJ1-2; V gene: TRBV4-1; clone size: NA; CDR3 DNA: TGCGCCAGCAGCTCCGACCCCGGGACAGAATATGGCTACACCTTC; CDR3 protein: CASSSDPGTEYGYTF
D gene: NA; J gene: TRBJ2-1; V gene: TRBV7-2; clone size: NA; CDR3 DNA: TGTGCCAGCAGCTTAGGGGGCGGGGGCGCCACCTACAATGAGCAGTTCTTC; CDR3 protein: CASSLGGGGATYNEQFF
D gene: NA; J gene: TRBJ1-3; V gene: TRBV30; clone size: NA; CDR3 DNA: TGTGCCTGGAGTGAGCTGTGGGAGGGTCCTGGAAACACCATATATTTT; CDR3 protein: CAWSELWEGPGNTIYF
D gene: NA; J gene: TRBJ1-1; V gene: TRBV12-3/TRBV12-4; clone size: NA; CDR3 DNA: TGTGCCAGCAGTTTGCGGACTGAAGCTTTCTTT; CDR3 protein: CASSLRTEAFF
D gene: TRBD1; J gene: TRBJ2-7; V gene: TRBV5-6; clone size: NA; CDR3 DNA: TGTGCCAGCAGCGTGGGACAGGGGGTTCTATACGAGCAGTACTTC; CDR3 protein: CASSVGQGVLYEQYF
D gene: NA; J gene: TRBJ2-3; V gene: TRBV5-4; clone size: once; CDR3 DNA: TGTGCCAGCAGCTTGTTTGGTGTGGCAGGAAGCACAGATACGCAGTATTTT; CDR3 protein: CASSLFGVAGSTDTQYF
D gene: NA; J gene: TRBJ1-1; V gene: TRBV9; clone size: NA; CDR3 DNA: TGTGCCAGCAGCGTAGCTACCGTCAGGGTGAACACTGAAGCTTTCTTT; CDR3 protein: CASSVATVRVNTEAFF
D gene: TRBD1; J gene: TRBJ1-1; V gene: TRBV5-1; clone size: few; CDR3 DNA: TGCGCCAGCAGCCCGGACAGGTTGAACACTGAAGCTTTCTTT; CDR3 protein: CASSPDRLNTEAFF
D gene: NA; J gene: TRBJ1-4; V gene: TRBV6-5; clone size: NA; CDR3 DNA: TGTGCCAGCAGCAGATCCCCCGAAAAACTGTTTTTT; CDR3 protein: CASSRSPEKLFF
D gene: NA; J gene: TRBJ2-1; V gene: TRBV14; clone size: NA; CDR3 DNA: TGTGCCAGCAGCCAAGATCACCTCAGTGAGCAGTTCTTC; CDR3 protein: CASSQDHLSEQFF
D gene: NA; J gene: TRBJ1-2; V gene: TRBV4-1; clone size: NA; CDR3 DNA: TGCGCCAGCAGCCAAGATCCTGCAGAAATATACTATGGCTACACCTTC; CDR3 protein: CASSQDPAEIYYGYTF
D gene: NA; J gene: TRBJ2-6; V gene: TRBV18; clone size: NA; CDR3 DNA: TGTGCCAGCTCACGAGCAGGCGTCTCTGGGGCCAACGTCCTGACTTTC; CDR3 protein: CASSRAGVSGANVLTF
D gene: TRBD1; J gene: TRBJ1-3; V gene: TRBV24-1; clone size: few; CDR3 DNA: TGTGCCACCAGTGATCCGGGACAGGGAGACACCATATATTTT; CDR3 protein: CATSDPGQGDTIYF
D gene: NA; J gene: TRBJ1-1; V gene: TRBV28; clone size: once; CDR3 DNA: TGTGCCAGCAGTCCCCAGAATAGCGCTGAAGCTTTCTTT; CDR3 protein: CASSPQNSAEAFF
D gene: NA; J gene: TRBJ1-3; V gene: TRBV15; clone size: NA; CDR3 DNA: TGTGCCACCAGCAGGGGTGGAGGGATAAACTCTGGAAACACCATATATTTT; CDR3 protein: CATSRGGGINSGNTIYF
D gene: TRBD1; J gene: TRBJ2-6; V gene: TRBV30; clone size: NA; CDR3 DNA: TGTGCCTGTTTACCGGGACAGATAAGCTCTGGGGCCAACGTCCTGACTTTC; CDR3 protein: CACLPGQISSGANVLTF
D gene: NA; J gene: TRBJ2-2; V gene: TRBV5-4; clone size: NA; CDR3 DNA: TGTGCCAGCAGCTTGGACAGGGCGTCGACCGGGGAGCTGTTTTTT; CDR3 protein: CASSLDRASTGELFF
D gene: NA; J gene: TRBJ2-7; V gene: TRBV19; clone size: NA; CDR3 DNA: TGTGCCAGTAGTATGGGACAAGTAGGGGAGCAGTACTTC; CDR3 protein: CASSMGQVGEQYF
D gene: NA; J gene: TRBJ1-6; V gene: TRBV15; clone size: NA; CDR3 DNA: TGTGCCACCAGCAGACAGGGGCCCTATAATTCACCCCTCCACTTT; CDR3 protein: CATSRQGPYNSPLHF